This TCR beta chain was found in a study of neurological immune-mediated disorders. Germline V gives CDR1 MNHEY, CDR2 SVGAGI. V gave up 6 bases and J gave up 5 bases; unmatched junction bases: 6. This CDR3 has 14 amino acids. Time point indicated: technical triplicate 3. TCRdb re-analysed the 5' RACE reads in MiXCR, keeping a single row per CDR3 protein. The table lists around 47,000 distinct CDR3 sequences, 20% to 25% of them singletons. This clonotype was seen ten or more times. The sequence was obtained from a man aged 55 to 69 with HTLV-1-associated myelopathy (HAM/TSP). The sample was PBMCs. The chain is built from TRBV6-5 and TRBJ1-1; TRBD1 matches 10 bases. CDR3 nucleotides: TGTGCCAGCAGCCGACAGGGGGCAGGGACTGAAGCTTTCTTT. Its protein is CASSRQGAGTEAFF.